Given below is one TCR beta chain in context. The antigen it recognizes is unknown. Within one base of it there is no much larger clone, and no base qualities were kept. This entry belongs to a study of technical replicates of blood from several donors (dated by TCRdb to about 2017). Library method: the immunoSEQ multiplex PCR assay. TCRdb holds this immuneACCESS table with in-frame rearrangements only. Some clones are missing; in checked studies, unresolved V genes explain under half, and the rest has no known cause. For this sample the table gives some 48,000 clones, of which approximately 90% were detected only once. About 3.9% of the sample rests with the top ten. Reading from cysteine to phenylalanine, the CDR3 counts 15 amino acids. Only the CDR3 portion is preserved as DNA: 45 bases, with reading frame beginning at the first base. Trimming at the junction amounts to 5 bases on V and 5 bases on J, and the germline ends lie 15 bases apart. CDR1 is given as SEHNR and CDR2 as FQNEAQ, both from the germline V gene (reference sequence).

The V and J genes are TRBV7-9 and TRBJ1-4, with a tentative D gene TRBD1 over 6 matching bases. Source material: PBMCs. The clonotype comes from a human donor in good health. Some clones in this sample may be carry-over from other donors' samples. At the DNA level, the sequence is TGTGCCAGCAGCCTTGGACAGTTTCAAAATGAAAAACTGTTTTTT. Translated, this gives CASSLGQFQNEKLFF.